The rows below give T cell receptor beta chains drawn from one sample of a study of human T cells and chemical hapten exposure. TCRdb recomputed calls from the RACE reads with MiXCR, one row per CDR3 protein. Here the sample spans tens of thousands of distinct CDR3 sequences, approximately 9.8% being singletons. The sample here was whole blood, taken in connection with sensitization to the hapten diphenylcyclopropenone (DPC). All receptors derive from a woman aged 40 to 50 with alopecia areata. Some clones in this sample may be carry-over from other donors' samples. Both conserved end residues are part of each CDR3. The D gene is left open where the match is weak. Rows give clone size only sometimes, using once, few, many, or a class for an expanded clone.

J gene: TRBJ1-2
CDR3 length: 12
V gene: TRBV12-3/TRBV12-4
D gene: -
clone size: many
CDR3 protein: CASSFSPYGYTF
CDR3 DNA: TGTGCCAGCAGTTTCTCCCCCTATGGCTACACCTTC

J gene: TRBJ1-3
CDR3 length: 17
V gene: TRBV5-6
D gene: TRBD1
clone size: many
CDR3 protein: CASSLVLSTGVGNTIYF
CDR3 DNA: TGTGCCAGCAGCTTGGTGTTGTCCACAGGGGTTGGAAACACCATATATTTT

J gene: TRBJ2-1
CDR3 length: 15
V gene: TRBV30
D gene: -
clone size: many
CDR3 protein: CARRGRATEYNEQFF
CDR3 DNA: TGTGCCCGGAGAGGAAGAGCGACAGAATACAATGAGCAGTTCTTC

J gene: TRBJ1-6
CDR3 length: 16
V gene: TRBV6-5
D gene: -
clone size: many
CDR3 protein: CASSYSNRLDNSPLHF
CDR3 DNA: TGTGCCAGCAGTTACTCGAACCGCCTGGATAATTCACCCCTCCACTTT

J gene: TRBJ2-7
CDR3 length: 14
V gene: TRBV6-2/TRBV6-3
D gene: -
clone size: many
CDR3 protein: CASSSTGTAYEQYF
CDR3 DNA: TGTGCCAGCAGTTCGACAGGAACCGCCTACGAGCAGTACTTC

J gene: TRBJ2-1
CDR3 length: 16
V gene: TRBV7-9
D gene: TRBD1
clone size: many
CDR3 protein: CASSLALTGTDNEQFF
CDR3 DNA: TGTGCCAGCAGCTTAGCCCTGACAGGGACGGACAATGAGCAGTTCTTC

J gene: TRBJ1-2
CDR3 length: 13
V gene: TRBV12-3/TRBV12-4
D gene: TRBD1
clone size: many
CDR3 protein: CASRRQGASGYTF
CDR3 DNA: TGTGCCAGCAGACGACAGGGGGCGAGTGGCTACACCTTC

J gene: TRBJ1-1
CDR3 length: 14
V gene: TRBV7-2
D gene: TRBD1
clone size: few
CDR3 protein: CASSLIPGQGLLSF
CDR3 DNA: TGTGCCAGCAGCTTAATACCGGGACAGGGTCTTCTTTCCTTT

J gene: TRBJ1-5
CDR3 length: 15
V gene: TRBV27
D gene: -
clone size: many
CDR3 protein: CASSSSRVSNQPQHF
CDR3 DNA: TGTGCCAGCAGTTCCTCCAGAGTTAGCAATCAGCCCCAGCATTTT

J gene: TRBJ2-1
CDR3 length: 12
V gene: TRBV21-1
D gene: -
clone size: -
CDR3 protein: CASSKQGHEQFF
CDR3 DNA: TGTGCCAGCAGCAAACAGGGCCATGAGCAGTTCTTC

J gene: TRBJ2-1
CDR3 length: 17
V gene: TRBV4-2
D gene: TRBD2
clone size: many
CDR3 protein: CASSQGPQSGGANEQFF
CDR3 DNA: TGTGCCAGCAGCCAAGGTCCCCAAAGCGGGGGGGCGAATGAGCAGTTCTTC

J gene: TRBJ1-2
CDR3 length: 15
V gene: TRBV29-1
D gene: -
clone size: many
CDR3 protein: CSVDPRQERRYGYTF
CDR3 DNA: TGCAGCGTGGACCCTCGACAGGAGCGCCGATATGGCTACACCTTC

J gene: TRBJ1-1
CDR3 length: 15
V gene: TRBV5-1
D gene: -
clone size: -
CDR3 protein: CASSLAVGGGTEAFF
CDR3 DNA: TGCGCCAGCAGCTTGGCCGTGGGAGGAGGTACTGAAGCTTTCTTT

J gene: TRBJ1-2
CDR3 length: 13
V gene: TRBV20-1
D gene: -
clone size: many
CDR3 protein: CSASERVNYGYTF
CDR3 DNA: TGCAGTGCTAGCGAGCGGGTTAACTATGGCTACACCTTC

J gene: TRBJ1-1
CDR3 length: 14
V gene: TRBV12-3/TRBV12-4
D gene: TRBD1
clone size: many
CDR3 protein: CASTLGQMNTEAFF
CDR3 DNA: TGTGCCAGCACCCTGGGACAGATGAACACTGAAGCTTTCTTT

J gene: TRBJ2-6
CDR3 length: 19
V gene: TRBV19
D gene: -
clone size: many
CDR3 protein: CASGLGQSLFSSGANVLTF
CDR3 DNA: TGTGCCAGTGGCCTAGGACAGAGCCTATTCAGCTCTGGGGCCAACGTCCTGACTTTC

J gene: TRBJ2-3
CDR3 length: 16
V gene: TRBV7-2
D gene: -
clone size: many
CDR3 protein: CASSFARGTNRGTQYF
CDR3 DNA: TGTGCCAGCAGCTTTGCCCGGGGGACGAACCGTGGTACGCAGTATTTT

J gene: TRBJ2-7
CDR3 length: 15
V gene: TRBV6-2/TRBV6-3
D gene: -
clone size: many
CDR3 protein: CASRREQGLSYEQYF
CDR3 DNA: TGTGCCAGCAGAAGAGAACAGGGTTTGTCCTACGAGCAGTACTTC

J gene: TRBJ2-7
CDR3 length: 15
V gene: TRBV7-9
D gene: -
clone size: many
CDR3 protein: CASSLVGDISYEQYF
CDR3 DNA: TGTGCCAGCAGCTTAGTAGGGGACATTTCCTACGAGCAGTACTTC

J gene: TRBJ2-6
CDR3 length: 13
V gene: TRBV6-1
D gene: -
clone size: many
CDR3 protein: CASVSSGANVLTF
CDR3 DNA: TGTGCCAGTGTCTCCTCTGGGGCCAACGTCCTGACTTTC

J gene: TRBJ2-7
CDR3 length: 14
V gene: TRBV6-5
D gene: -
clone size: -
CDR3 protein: CASMSRDGSYEQYF
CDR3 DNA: TGTGCCAGCATGTCACGGGACGGATCCTACGAGCAGTACTTC

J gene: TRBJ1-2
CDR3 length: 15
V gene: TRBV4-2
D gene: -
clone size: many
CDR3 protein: CASSQAGRVNYGYTF
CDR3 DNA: TGTGCCAGCAGCCAAGCGGGCAGGGTGAACTATGGCTACACCTTC

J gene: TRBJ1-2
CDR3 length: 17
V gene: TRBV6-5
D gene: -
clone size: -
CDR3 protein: CASSYRGSAGGNYGYTF
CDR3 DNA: TGTGCCAGCAGTTACAGGGGAAGCGCTGGTGGTAACTATGGCTACACCTTC

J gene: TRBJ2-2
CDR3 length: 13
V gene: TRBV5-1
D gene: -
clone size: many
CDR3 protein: CASSLDLTGELFF
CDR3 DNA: TGCGCCAGCAGCTTGGACCTTACCGGGGAGCTGTTTTTT

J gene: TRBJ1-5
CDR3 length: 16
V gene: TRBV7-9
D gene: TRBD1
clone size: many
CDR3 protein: CASSWGDRGLYQPQHF
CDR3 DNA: TGTGCCAGCAGCTGGGGGGACAGGGGATTGTATCAGCCCCAGCATTTT

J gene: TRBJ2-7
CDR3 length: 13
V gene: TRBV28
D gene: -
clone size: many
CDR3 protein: CASKAPGMDEQYF
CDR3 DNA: TGTGCCAGCAAGGCTCCCGGGATGGACGAGCAGTACTTC

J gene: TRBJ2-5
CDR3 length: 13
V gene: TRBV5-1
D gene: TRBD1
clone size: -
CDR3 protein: CASTDRAKETQYF
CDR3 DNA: TGCGCCAGCACGGACAGGGCTAAAGAGACCCAGTACTTC

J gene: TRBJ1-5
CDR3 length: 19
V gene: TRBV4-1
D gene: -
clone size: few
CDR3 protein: CASSQEGVVTVNSNQPQHF
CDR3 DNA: TGCGCCAGCAGCCAAGAAGGAGTAGTCACCGTAAATAGCAATCAGCCCCAGCATTTT

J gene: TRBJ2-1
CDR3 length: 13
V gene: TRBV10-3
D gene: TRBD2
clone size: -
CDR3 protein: CAISELAGGEQFF
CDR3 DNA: TGTGCCATCAGTGAACTGGCGGGGGGCGAGCAGTTCTTC

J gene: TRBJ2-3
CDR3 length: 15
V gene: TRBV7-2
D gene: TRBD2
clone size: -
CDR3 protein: CASSSSGVRGDTQYF
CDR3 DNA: TGTGCCAGCAGCTCGAGCGGGGTCCGTGGAGATACGCAGTATTTT